This is a list of T cell receptor beta chains from one sample in a study of CD8 T cells in ankylosing spondylitis. TCRdb re-called the 5' RACE reads with MiXCR, one entry per CDR3 protein. The data contain 200,000 to 300,000 distinct CDR3 sequences, 7% to 10% of them singletons. The sample taken for sequencing was blood, either unsorted or a sorted T cell fraction (not recorded which). The receptors were sampled from a female donor with ankylosing spondylitis or in good health (not recorded which). Each CDR3 is given with its conserved first and last residue. Fields, in order: J gene, V gene, clone size, D gene, CDR3 protein, CDR3 DNA. A D gene is named only where the DNA matches it firmly. Part of the rows lack a size; the others show once, few, many or a class for expanded clones.

>TRBJ2-1|TRBV3-1|many|.
CASSPRRSGFDEQFF
TGTGCCAGCAGCCCTCGGAGGAGTGGGTTCGATGAGCAGTTCTTC
>TRBJ2-6|TRBV7-3|many|.
CASSIGPRQANVLTF
TGTGCCAGCAGCATTGGACCTCGACAGGCCAACGTCCTGACTTTC
>TRBJ2-7|TRBV7-9|many|.
CASSFITGPYEQYF
TGTGCCAGCAGCTTCATAACGGGGCCCTACGAGCAGTACTTC
>TRBJ1-1|TRBV6-5|many|.
CASSYSGGRSTEAFF
TGTGCCAGCAGTTACAGCGGGGGGCGTAGCACTGAAGCTTTCTTT
>TRBJ2-2|TRBV29-1|few|.
CSGGLTGELFF
TGCAGCGGCGGGTTAACCGGGGAGCTGTTTTTT
>TRBJ2-1|TRBV5-5|many|.
CASSRDFNEQFF
TGTGCCAGCAGTAGGGATTTCAATGAGCAGTTCTTC
>TRBJ1-4|TRBV6-5|many|.
CASSSRGGEKLFF
TGTGCCAGCAGTTCCAGGGGAGGAGAAAAACTGTTTTTT
>TRBJ1-1|TRBV7-2|.|.
CASSLGEVEAFF
TGTGCCAGCAGCTTAGGGGAGGTAGAAGCTTTCTTT
>TRBJ2-3|TRBV7-9|many|TRBD1
CASSTMGQGTDTQYF
TGTGCCAGCAGCACCATGGGACAGGGCACAGATACGCAGTATTTT
>TRBJ2-1|TRBV9|few|.
CASSDDSNNEQFF
TGTGCCAGCAGCGACGACAGTAACAATGAGCAGTTCTTC
>TRBJ2-3|TRBV5-6|many|TRBD2
CASSILAGGADTQYF
TGTGCCAGCAGCATACTAGCGGGAGGAGCAGATACGCAGTATTTT
>TRBJ2-7|TRBV20-1|few|.
CSAPQPAHDEQYF
TGCAGTGCTCCCCAGCCAGCGCACGACGAGCAGTACTTC
>TRBJ1-4|TRBV7-4|.|.
CASSLGDGRNNEKLFF
TGTGCCAGCAGCTTAGGTGATGGGAGAAACAATGAAAAACTGTTTTTT
>TRBJ2-3|TRBV6-1|many|.
CASRRDLGGDTQYF
TGTGCCAGCAGACGCGATCTGGGTGGGGATACGCAGTATTTT
>TRBJ1-1|TRBV21-1|many|.
CASSKGEGDRVYAEAFF
TGTGCCAGCAGCAAAGGAGAGGGAGACAGGGTATACGCTGAAGCTTTCTTT
>TRBJ1-1|TRBV4-2|few|.
CASSQSLGDGEAFF
TGTGCCAGCAGCCAAAGTTTGGGGGACGGTGAAGCTTTCTTT
>TRBJ2-7|TRBV5-1|many|.
CASSPGTTLSYEQYF
TGCGCCAGCAGCCCGGGGACCACACTCTCCTACGAGCAGTACTTC
>TRBJ2-1|TRBV28|many|TRBD1
CASTQPGQGVVDEQFF
TGTGCCAGCACCCAACCGGGACAGGGGGTGGTCGATGAGCAGTTCTTC
>TRBJ2-6|TRBV7-2|.|.
CASSSGLGAQGANVLTF
TGTGCCAGCAGTTCGGGCTTGGGGGCGCAAGGGGCCAACGTCCTGACTTTC
>TRBJ2-1|TRBV6-1|many|.
CASRGDGGSYNEQFF
TGTGCCAGCAGGGGGGATGGCGGCTCTTACAATGAGCAGTTCTTC
>TRBJ1-5|TRBV6-1|many|TRBD1
CASRGQGGGGNQPQHF
TGTGCCAGCAGAGGACAGGGGGGTGGCGGCAATCAGCCCCAGCATTTT
>TRBJ2-1|TRBV15|.|.
CATSRDRGVNEQFF
TGTGCCACCAGCAGAGATCGAGGGGTCAATGAGCAGTTCTTC
>TRBJ2-1|TRBV20-1|many|TRBD2
CSATKSGRGDNEQFF
TGCAGTGCTACTAAAAGCGGGAGAGGGGACAATGAGCAGTTCTTC
>TRBJ2-1|TRBV5-4|many|.
CASSLRRERGDEQFF
TGTGCCAGCAGCTTGAGACGGGAGAGAGGTGATGAGCAGTTCTTC
>TRBJ1-1|TRBV4-1|many|.
CASSQDKGIGGRKTEAFF
TGCGCCAGCAGCCAAGATAAGGGGATAGGCGGCCGAAAAACTGAAGCTTTCTTT
>TRBJ1-1|TRBV20-1|many|.
CSARGRGANLNTEAFF
TGCAGTGCTAGAGGCAGGGGCGCGAATTTGAACACTGAAGCTTTCTTT
>TRBJ2-1|TRBV5-1|many|TRBD2
CASSLSGRDYEQFF
TGCGCCAGCAGCCTTAGCGGGAGGGATTATGAGCAGTTCTTC
>TRBJ2-1|TRBV6-2/TRBV6-3|many|.
CASSYPSGSSYNEQFF
TGTGCCAGCAGTTACCCAAGCGGTTCCTCCTACAATGAGCAGTTCTTC
>TRBJ2-5|TRBV5-1|.|TRBD2
CASNEGLAGGGETQYF
TGCGCCAGCAACGAGGGACTAGCGGGAGGAGGAGAGACCCAGTACTTC
>TRBJ1-1|TRBV19|.|.
CASKRASPNTEAFF
TGTGCCAGTAAGAGGGCCAGCCCCAACACTGAAGCTTTCTTT
>TRBJ2-7|TRBV20-1|.|.
CSARDWQGRVYEQYF
TGCAGTGCTAGAGATTGGCAGGGTCGGGTCTACGAGCAGTACTTC
>TRBJ1-2|TRBV15|many|.
CATSQYLRENYGYTF
TGTGCCACCAGCCAATATCTCAGGGAAAACTATGGCTACACCTTC
>TRBJ2-7|TRBV20-1|many|.
CSARYSGYEQYF
TGCAGTGCTAGATACAGTGGATACGAGCAGTACTTC
>TRBJ2-1|TRBV6-1|many|.
CASSPRRIYNEQFF
TGTGCCAGCAGCCCTAGACGGATCTACAATGAGCAGTTCTTC
>TRBJ1-2|TRBV4-2|once|.
CASSPRPLNYGYTF
TGTGCCAGCAGCCCCAGGCCCCTCAACTATGGCTACACCTTC
>TRBJ2-7|TRBV20-1|many|TRBD1
CSARLRDRVLSEQYF
TGCAGTGCTAGACTCCGGGACAGGGTCCTATCCGAGCAGTACTTC
>TRBJ1-5|TRBV12-3/TRBV12-4|many|.
CAIGGAQGQPQHF
TGTGCCATTGGAGGGGCGCAGGGGCAGCCCCAGCATTTT
>TRBJ1-2|TRBV4-3|many|.
CASSSDRKDGYTF
TGCGCCAGCAGCTCCGACAGGAAGGATGGCTACACCTTC
>TRBJ2-1|TRBV12-3/TRBV12-4|many|.
CASSLGGVDEQFF
TGTGCCAGCAGTTTAGGGGGAGTGGATGAGCAGTTCTTC
>TRBJ2-3|TRBV20-1|many|TRBD1
CSASLGQGTDTQYF
TGCAGTGCTAGCCTAGGACAGGGGACAGATACGCAGTATTTT
>TRBJ2-1|TRBV11-3|.|.
CASSMGTHNEQFF
TGTGCCAGCAGTATGGGGACGCACAATGAGCAGTTCTTC
>TRBJ2-3|TRBV5-5|many|.
CASSLSGPSTDTQYF
TGTGCCAGCAGCTTGAGCGGGCCCAGCACAGATACGCAGTATTTT
>TRBJ1-1|TRBV12-3/TRBV12-4|many|.
CASSLAGTLNTEAFF
TGTGCCAGCAGTTTAGCCGGGACATTAAACACTGAAGCTTTCTTT